The 2 T cell receptor beta chains below were found in one sample sequenced in a study of T cell responses to AZD1222 COVID-19 vaccine. The method was immunoSEQ multiplex PCR; TCRdb's version includes in-frame clones alone and lacks a portion of them. The sample has some 45,000 clones; about 92% are singletons. Sequences were derived from peripheral blood, sampled 28 days after the second AZD1222 dose. Every receptor here comes from an adult who received the AZD1222 COVID-19 vaccine.

The chain couples TRBV18 to TRBJ2-3; TRBD1 aligns across 8 bases. CDR1 is KGHSH, CDR2 LQKENI, per germline. The CDR3 totals 15 residues. The V and J ends lost 6 bases and 4 bases, in that order; junction bases with no gene match: 9. CDR3 loop: CASSIDRGGSDTQYF. The CDR3 region has the DNA TGTGCCAGCTCGATAGACAGGGGAGGCTCAGATACGCAGTATTTT.

The gene calls are TRBV5-1 and TRBJ2-1, with unresolved D. Germline V gene lookup returns CDR1 SGHRS and CDR2 YFSETQ. This CDR3 is built from 16 residues. The V and J ends lost 0 bases and 1 base respectively, with 11 bases between them. CDR3 sequence: CASSLALGSSYNEQFF. In nucleotides, the CDR3 is TGCGCCAGCAGCTTGGCCCTGGGGTCGTCCTACAATGAGCAGTTCTTC.